The sample holds a few counts of the clone carrying this T cell receptor beta chain. What it binds is not known. The CDR3 totals 13 residues. From germline, CDR1 is MNHEY and CDR2 SVGAGI. V shed 5 bases and J shed 5 bases, with 12 bases lying between them. Every bit of the isolated RNA underwent reverse transcription, so sequencing read expressed TCRB transcripts. The repertoire was sequenced with immunoSEQ multiplex PCR; TCRdb's copy has only in-frame clones and lacks some. Of under 250,000 clones in the sample, roughly 13% were seen once. The sample originates from a study of beta chain features in type 1 diabetes. Every sorted population was more than 95% pure. General study results and limits: There were fewer insertions and more deletions at the VDJ junctions of type 1 diabetes patients.

Sequencing was done on a sample of naive CD4+ T cells from blood. The clonotype comes from a middle-aged woman in good health. The V gene is TRBV6-5, the J gene TRBJ1-2; maybe TRBD1 (6 bases). The CDR3 spells CASSLDRLYGYTF. The CDR3 DNA reads as TGTGCCAGCAGTCTAGACAGGTTATATGGCTACACCTTC.